This TCR beta chain was captured in a study of CD8 T cells in ankylosing spondylitis. Findings and limits, study-wide: Ankylosing spondylitis blood appeared to carry a characteristic TCR beta motif of several highly homologous variants.

This clonotype has a count of ten or more. Its antigen is unidentified. TCRdb re-derived calls from the 5' RACE reads in MiXCR, one entry per CDR3 protein. Of about 35,000 distinct CDR3 sequences listed, roughly 3.1% are singletons. The CDR3 is 16 residues long. The trim removed 4 bases at V and 0 bases at J, leaving 3 bases unmatched. Germline CDR1 and CDR2: SGDLS and YYNGEE. The gene calls are TRBV9 and TRBJ2-1, with 11 bases identical to TRBD2. The specimen sequenced was blood, either unsorted or a sorted T cell fraction (not recorded which). The sequence was collected from a male donor with ankylosing spondylitis or in good health (not recorded which). DNA of the CDR3: TGTGCCAGCAGCATTAGCGGGGGGGCCTCCTACAATGAGCAGTTCTTC. This encodes CASSISGGASYNEQFF.